These 24 T cell receptor beta chains came from one sample sequenced in a study of cytotoxic CD8 clonotypes in ibrutinib-treated CLL. Profiling relied on immunoSEQ multiplex PCR, and the TCRdb table lists in-frame clones only, not all of them. The data show about 40,000 clones, with about 70% seen just once and roughly a tenth held by the top ten. This specimen was PBMCs, taken at disease progression, from a patient treated with ibrutinib. The receptors stem from a human donor with chronic lymphocytic leukemia.

The table lists this clone with a few counts. The chain joins TRBV5-4 to TRBJ2-5; D ambiguous. Germline V gives CDR1 SGHNT, CDR2 YYREEE (reference sequence). V shed 4 bases and J shed 1 base, with 11 bases lying between them. CDR3 length: 14 residues. The CDR3 DNA follows: TGTGCCAGCAGCAAACAGACTTCCCAAGAGACCCAGTACTTC. This translates into CASSKQTSQETQYF.

The chain couples TRBV5-1 to TRBJ1-1; D is possibly TRBD1 (5 bases). V lost 2 bases to trimming and J lost 4 bases, with 12 bases between them. Per the germline V gene, CDR1 is SGHRS and CDR2 is YFSETQ. This CDR3 is 14 amino acids long. The CDR3 nucleotides are TGCGCCAGCAGCTTCATGGGGGACGGCACTGAAGCTTTCTTT. Residues: CASSFMGDGTEAFF. The full variable domain, in which reference TRBV5-1 and TRBJ1-1 provide the parts outside the CDR3, is KAGVTQTPRYLIKTRGQQVTLSCSPISGHRSVSWYQQTPGQGLQFLFEYFSETQRNKGNFPGRFSGRQFSNSRSEMNVSTLELGDSALYLCASSFMGDGTEAFFGQGTRLTVV.

The chain employs TRBV7-9 and TRBJ2-7; D remains ambiguous. Looked up from germline, CDR1 is SEHNR and CDR2 is FQNEAQ (reference sequence). The CDR3 length is 14 residues. V dropped 2 bases and J dropped 2 bases, with 10 bases sitting between them. CDR3 sequence (DNA): TGTGCCAGCAGCTTATCGGGTGGAACCTACGAGCAGTACTTC. It translates to CASSLSGGTYEQYF.

This clone was detected once. At one boundary the junction diverges from the germline segment, which might be a read error. The chain employs TRBV27 and TRBJ2-3; no clear D gene. CDR1 MNHEY and CDR2 SMNVEV come from the germline V gene (reference sequence). This CDR3 has 14 amino acids. The CDR3 nucleotides are TGTGCCAGCAGTCTATCCCCTCTAATAAATACGCAGTATTTT. Amino acids: CASSLSPLINTQYF.

The V and J genes are TRBV2 and TRBJ2-3, with D uncertain. This CDR3 has 13 residues. Germline CDR1 reads SNHLY; CDR2 reads FYNNEI. Deletions cut 4 bases from V and 1 base from J, with 6 bases between. CDR3 protein: CASSVLGTDTQYF. Here the CDR3 DNA reads TGTGCCAGCAGTGTACTGGGCACAGATACGCAGTATTTT.

By proportion, this clone is medium-sized. The J gene is TRBJ1-5, the V gene TRBV10-2; 7 bases fit TRBD1. The CDR3 contains 14 residues. Germline loops: CDR1 WSHSY, CDR2 SAAADI. V lost 5 bases to trimming and J lost 7 bases; unmatched junction nucleotides: 8. This chain's CDR3 is CASSSRGGQQPQHF. As DNA, the CDR3 is TGCGCCAGCAGTTCGAGAGGGGGCCAGCAGCCCCAGCATTTT.

CDR3 nucleotide sequence: TGTGCCAGCAGTGACCCAGGGGGGGCTGGGGCCAACGTCCTGACTTTC. It yields the protein CASSDPGGAGANVLTF. The chain combines TRBV25-1 with TRBJ2-6; TRBD1 or TRBD2 may be the D gene (7 bases each). Per germline, CDR1 MGHDK and CDR2 SYGVNS. The V gene lost 3 bases and the J gene lost 2 bases, with 11 bases spanning the gap. The CDR3 totals 16 residues.

V gene TRBV5-1 combines with J gene TRBJ1-3, with D maybe TRBD1 (5 bases). The CDR3 covers 15 residues. The germline V and J ends were trimmed by 3 bases and 4 bases, with 14 bases remaining between them. Germline V lookup: CDR1 SGHRS, CDR2 YFSETQ. The CDR3 DNA reads TGCGCCAGCAGCTCTCCTGGGGGGAGAGGAAACACCATATATTTT. Amino acid sequence: CASSSPGGRGNTIYF.

The chain uses TRBV30 and TRBJ1-1; 8 bases map to TRBD1. The CDR3 is 12 amino acids. Germline CDR1 GTSNPN, CDR2 SVGIG (reference sequence). V dropped 8 bases and J dropped 4; count of bases not matched to a gene: 6. CDR3 sequence: CAGNRGSTEAFF. In DNA form, the CDR3 reads TGTGCCGGAAACAGGGGGTCCACTGAAGCTTTCTTT. Supplemented by reference TRBV30 and TRBJ1-1, the full variable domain reads SQTIHQWPATLVQPVGSPLSLECTVEGTSNPNLYWYRQAAGRGLQLLFYSVGIGQISSEVPQNLSASRPQDRQFILSSKKLLLSDSGFYLCAGNRGSTEAFFGQGTRLTVV.

The genes are TRBV29-1 and TRBJ1-1; D gene ambiguous. Germline values: CDR1 SQVTM, CDR2 ANQGSEA. This CDR3 is 14 amino acids long. The germline V and J ends were trimmed by 4 bases and 3 bases, with 15 bases remaining between them. The CDR3 region has the DNA TGCAGCGTTGTTAGAAGGGTCTCGGACACTGAAGCTTTCTTT. Translating it yields CSVVRRVSDTEAFF.

This sequence joins TRBV6-1 and TRBJ1-1; D unresolved. Germline CDR1 MNHNS, CDR2 SASEGT. The CDR3 length is 12 residues. The V end was cut by 3 bases, the J end by 8 bases, with 10 bases between. CDR3 nucleotide sequence: TGTGCCAGCAGTGACCACATTGTAGAAGCTTTCTTT. Its protein is CASSDHIVEAFF.

This clone was recorded a few times. CDR3 nucleotides: TGTGCCATCAGGGGAGACAGGGCTTTCGGCTACACCTTC. Protein product: CAIRGDRAFGYTF. The chain joins TRBV10-3 to TRBJ1-2; TRBD1 matches 7 bases. This CDR3 spans 13 amino acids. CDR1 and CDR2 from the germline V gene are ENHRY and SYGVKD. Losses at the gene ends were 6 bases for V and 8 bases for J; bases not matched to a gene: 9.

This chain connects TRBV4-2 to TRBJ1-1, with D perhaps TRBD1 (6 bases). Germline-derived CDR1 and CDR2 are LGHNA and YNFKEQ. V lost 3 bases and J lost 0, with 26 bases in between. The CDR3 sequence is 20 residues long. The CDR3 protein is CASSHPNTGGSGDMNTEAFF. The CDR3 DNA reads as TGTGCCAGCAGCCATCCAAACACGGGAGGGTCTGGGGACATGAACACTGAAGCTTTCTTT.

The rearrangement links TRBV4-1 to TRBJ2-5, with a weak D call TRBD1 (5 bases). The germline gives CDR1 MGHRA, CDR2 YSYEKL. This CDR3 region has 10 residues. Trimming stripped 8 bases from V and 5 bases from J, with 6 bases between. The CDR3 sequence: CASAGETQYF. The CDR3 DNA is TGCGCCAGCGCAGGGGAGACCCAGTACTTC.

This sequence joins TRBV4-1 and TRBJ2-6; no definite D call. Germline assignment: CDR1 MGHRA and CDR2 YSYEKL. This CDR3 region has 15 residues. V shed 5 bases and J shed 2 bases, with 10 bases lying between them. CDR3 amino acids: CASSSPQTGANVLTF. CDR3 nucleotides: TGCGCCAGCAGCTCCCCTCAGACTGGGGCCAACGTCCTGACTTTC.

This clone has a single count. This chain uses TRBV27 with TRBJ2-5; D might be TRBD1 (6 bases). V was clipped by 5 bases and J by 3 bases, with 16 bases between them. Germline CDR1 reads MNHEY; CDR2 reads SMNVEV (reference sequence). The CDR3 extends over 15 amino acids. The CDR3 sequence: CASSLTGLHKETQYF. CDR3 in DNA: TGTGCCAGCAGTCTGACAGGTTTACATAAAGAGACCCAGTACTTC.

This chain links TRBV6-5 with TRBJ2-3, with D perhaps TRBD1 or TRBD2 (5 bases each). V lost 5 bases and J 1 base, leaving 13 bases between the germline ends. From germline, CDR1 is MNHEY and CDR2 SVGAGI. The length of the CDR3 is 15 residues. The CDR3 loop is CASSLRDGGTDTQYF. The CDR3 nucleotides are TGTGCCAGCAGTCTACGGGACGGTGGCACAGATACGCAGTATTTT.

The V gene is TRBV4-1, the J gene TRBJ2-6, with 7 bases fitting TRBD2. V lost 4 bases to trimming and J lost 2 bases; unmatched junction nucleotides: 11. The CDR3 consists of 18 residues. Germline CDR1 is MGHRA and CDR2 is YSYEKL. DNA of the CDR3: TGCGCCAGCAGCCTCGACGGACTAGGGGCGGCTGGGGCCAACGTCCTGACTTTC. Protein product: CASSLDGLGAAGANVLTF.

This chain links TRBV6-4 with TRBJ2-1; 7 bases match TRBD2. The V gene's germline CDR1 is MRHNA and CDR2 SNTAGT. The ends lost 2 bases at V and 6 bases at J; junction bases unmatched: 1. The CDR3 is made up of 13 amino acids. The CDR3, as DNA: TGTGCCAGCAGTGACATAGCGGGCAATGAGCAGTTCTTC. As protein: CASSDIAGNEQFF.

The chain is built from TRBV6-4 and TRBJ2-2, with a weak D call TRBD2 (5 bases). Germline CDR1 reads MRHNA; CDR2 reads SNTAGT. This CDR3 has 14 residues. V was pared by 11 bases and J by 4 bases, with 17 bases between. In nucleotides, the CDR3 is TGTGCCTCAAGCGGACTCGCAATCACCGGGGAGCTGTTTTTT. Its protein product is CASSGLAITGELFF.

This clone was detected a few times. CDR3 amino acids: CASSTTGQGLVAELFF. The CDR3 DNA is TGTGCCAGCAGTACCACAGGGCAGGGCTTGGTCGCGGAACTGTTTTTT. The chain recombines TRBV27 with TRBJ1-4; perhaps TRBD1 as D (6 bases). The CDR3 length is 16 residues. Trimming took 5 bases from V and 12 from J, leaving 25 bases between them. Germline CDR1 is MNHEY and CDR2 is SMNVEV (reference sequence).

The chain employs TRBV6-5 and TRBJ1-3; the match to TRBD1 covers 9 bases. This CDR3 spans 16 amino acids. The junction had 5 bases not matched to a gene; V was cut back by 1 base and J by 4 bases. Looked up from germline, CDR1 is MNHEY and CDR2 is SVGAGI. CDR3 sequence: CASSYLQGADGNTIYF. As DNA, the CDR3 is TGTGCCAGCAGTTACTTACAGGGGGCTGACGGAAACACCATATATTTT.

This chain uses TRBV6-1 with TRBJ1-3; D unclear. Germline CDR1 reads MNHNS; CDR2 reads SASEGT. This CDR3 has 15 amino acids. V shed 4 bases and J shed 0 bases, with 10 bases lying between them. CDR3 DNA sequence: TGTGCCAGCAGTGTGGGGTTAAGCTCTGGAAACACCATATATTTT. Translating gives CASSVGLSSGNTIYF.

The sample holds a few counts of this clone. The chain is built from TRBV5-4 and TRBJ2-7, with D uncertain. Trimming left V 4 bases short and J 0 bases short, with 5 bases between. This CDR3 contains 12 residues. Germline CDR1 SGHNT, CDR2 YYREEE (reference sequence). The CDR3 here is CASSTDSYEQYF. CDR3 in DNA: TGTGCCAGCAGCACAGACTCCTACGAGCAGTACTTC.